These 7 T cell receptor beta chains share one sample of origin, sequenced in a study of shared clonotypes between healthy human individuals. TCRdb keeps only in-frame clones here, not all; method: immunoSEQ multiplex PCR. The sample yields fewer than 850,000 clones, roughly 91% seen once. The sequenced material came from memory CD8+ T cells from PBMCs. Subset reported: CD45RO+ cells pooled with CCR7-negative TemRA cells. These receptor sequences come from a man between 18 and 35 years old in good health. Some clones in this sample may be carry-over from other donors' samples.

The rearrangement uses TRBV5-1 and TRBJ2-2, with D perhaps TRBD1 (5 bases). V was trimmed by 1 base and J by 5 bases, leaving 6 bases between them. This CDR3 region has 13 residues. Germline V gene data show CDR1 as SGHRS and CDR2 as YFSETQ. In DNA form, the CDR3 reads TGCGCCAGCAGCTTGCAGGGTACCGGGGAGCTGTTTTTT. Its protein is CASSLQGTGELFF.

The chain combines TRBV4-3 with TRBJ2-1, with 7 bases lining up with TRBD1. Germline lookup yields CDR1 LGHNA and CDR2 YSLEER. The V segment lost 0 bases and the J segment 0 bases; nucleotides outside the gene matches: 5. There are 17 residues in the CDR3. The CDR3 is CASSQETGYSSYNEQFF. In DNA, the CDR3 is TGCGCCAGCAGCCAAGAGACAGGGTACAGCTCCTACAATGAGCAGTTCTTC.

This chain joins TRBV28 and TRBJ1-1; D is ambiguous. V shed 2 bases and J shed 0 bases, with 13 bases lying between them. The CDR3 is made up of 16 amino acids. Germline V gene data show CDR1 as MDHEN and CDR2 as SYDVKM. This CDR3 reads CASSLTVESMNTEAFF. Written as DNA, the CDR3 is TGTGCCAGCAGTTTAACAGTGGAAAGCATGAACACTGAAGCTTTCTTT.

The rearrangement uses TRBV29-1 and TRBJ2-5; 8 positions agree with TRBD2. The assigned J gene may be wrong: the sequence end matches TRBJ2-7 better. The CDR3 has 13 residues. CDR1 SQVTM and CDR2 ANQGSEA come from the germline V gene. The CDR3 nucleotides read TGCAGCGTTGTGCGGGGGGCGGTTTACGAGCAGTACTTC. As protein: CSVVRGAVYEQYF.

There are a few counts of this clone. The CDR3 reads CASRSRDRGDTEAFF. CDR3 nucleotides: TGTGCCAGCAGGTCTCGGGACAGGGGGGACACTGAAGCTTTCTTT. This chain uses TRBV7-9 with TRBJ1-1; 11 bases map to TRBD1. The CDR3 totals 15 residues. The J segment lost 3 bases and the V segment lost 6 bases, leaving 6 bases of the junction unmatched. Germline V gene lookup returns CDR1 SEHNR and CDR2 FQNEAQ (reference sequence).

This chain uses TRBV5-1 with TRBJ2-1; D remains unclear. Germline CDR1 reads SGHRS; CDR2 reads YFSETQ. The CDR3 consists of 13 residues. Trimming took 2 bases from V and 2 from J, leaving 5 bases between them. CDR3: CASSFGAYNEQFF. CDR3 DNA sequence: TGCGCCAGCAGCTTTGGAGCCTACAATGAGCAGTTCTTC.

This chain connects TRBV7-9 to TRBJ2-3; TRBD2 matches at 9 bases. Germline CDR1 and CDR2: SEHNR and FQNEAQ (reference sequence). This CDR3 contains 16 residues. The ends lost 5 bases at V and 0 bases at J; junction bases unmatched: 6. The CDR3: CASSPRTSVSTDTQYF. In DNA form, the CDR3 reads TGTGCCAGCAGCCCCAGGACTAGCGTTAGCACAGATACGCAGTATTTT.